This TCR beta chain was retrieved from a study of cytotoxic CD8 clonotypes in ibrutinib-treated CLL. Only in-frame clones appear in the TCRdb table, and some are missing; sequencing was by immunoSEQ multiplex PCR. The sample comprises a few hundred thousand clones, roughly 79% of which are singletons, and 6.5% to 8.5% rests with the top ten. This CDR3 has 17 amino acids. V was clipped by 2 bases and J by 4 bases; unmatched bases: 11. The germline V gene encodes CDR1 SGHRS and CDR2 YFSETQ. V is TRBV5-1 and J is TRBJ2-5; 10 nucleotides align to TRBD2. The clonotype was recovered from a human donor with chronic lymphocytic leukemia. The sequencing used PBMCs, collected before ibrutinib treatment. The CDR3 region has the DNA TGCGCCAGCAGCTTTGGGGTTGGGCGACTAGCGGGAGAGACCCAGTACTTC. This sequence encodes CASSFGVGRLAGETQYF. Based on the CDR3 plus reference TRBV5-1 and TRBJ2-5, the full variable domain is KAGVTQTPRYLIKTRGQQVTLSCSPISGHRSVSWYQQTPGQGLQFLFEYFSETQRNKGNFPGRFSGRQFSNSRSEMNVSTLELGDSALYLCASSFGVGRLAGETQYFGPGTRLLVL.